This T cell receptor beta chain is drawn from a study of human T cells and chemical hapten exposure. As for the study in general: 0.01% DPC was applied to the upper back in patch tests, which were read at 6 days. Notes on the study in general: Compared to controls, expanded TCRs made significantly more large clusters of similar CDR3s.

Each CDR3 protein is one row after TCRdb ran MiXCR on the RACE reads. This sample has 300,000 to 450,000 distinct CDR3 sequences; roughly 5% occur once, and the top ten carry 2.5% to 3%. This clonotype was picked up many times. Its antigen is as yet unknown. The CDR3 runs to 14 residues. Unmatched junction bases numbered 7, after V lost 4 bases and J lost 7 bases. Per germline, CDR1 MNHEY and CDR2 SVGEGT. Time point noted: pre-sensitization, week 0. This sample's treatment: therapeutic diphenylcyclopropenone sensitization with weekly scalp DPC. Every patch test was put on after a blood sample was taken.

The sequencing used whole blood, collected in connection with sensitization to the hapten diphenylcyclopropenone (DPC). V is TRBV6-2 or TRBV6-3 and J is TRBJ2-7; TRBD1 agrees at 10 bases. This sequence originates from a woman in her forties or fifties with alopecia areata. Some clones in this sample may be carry-over from other donors' samples. The CDR3 loop reads CASSFRDRGEEQYF. Written as DNA, the CDR3 is TGTGCCAGCAGTTTCCGGGACAGGGGTGAAGAGCAGTACTTC.